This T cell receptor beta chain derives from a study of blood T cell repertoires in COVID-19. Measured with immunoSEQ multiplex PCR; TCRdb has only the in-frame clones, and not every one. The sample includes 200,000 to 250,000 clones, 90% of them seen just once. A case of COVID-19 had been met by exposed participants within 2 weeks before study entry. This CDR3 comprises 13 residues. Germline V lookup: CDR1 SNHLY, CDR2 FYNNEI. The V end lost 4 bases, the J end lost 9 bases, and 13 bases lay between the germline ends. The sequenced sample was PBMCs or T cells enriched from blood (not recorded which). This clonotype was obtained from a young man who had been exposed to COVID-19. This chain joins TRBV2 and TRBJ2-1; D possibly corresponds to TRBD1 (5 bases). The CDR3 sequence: CASSVDTVGEQFF. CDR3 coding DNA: TGTGCCAGCAGTGTGGACACCGTGGGTGAGCAGTTCTTC.